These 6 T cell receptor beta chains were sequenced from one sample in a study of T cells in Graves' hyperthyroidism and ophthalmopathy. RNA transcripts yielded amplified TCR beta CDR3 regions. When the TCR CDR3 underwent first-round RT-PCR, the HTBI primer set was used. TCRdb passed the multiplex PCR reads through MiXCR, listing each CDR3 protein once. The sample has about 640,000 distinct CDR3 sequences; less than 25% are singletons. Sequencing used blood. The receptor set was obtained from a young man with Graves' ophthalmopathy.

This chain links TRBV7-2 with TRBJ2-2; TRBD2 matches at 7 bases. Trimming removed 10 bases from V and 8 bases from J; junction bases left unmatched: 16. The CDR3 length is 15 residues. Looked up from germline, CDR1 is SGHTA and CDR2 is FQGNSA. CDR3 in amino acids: CAIRGVGTILGELFF. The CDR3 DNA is TGTGCCATCCGGGGGGTCGGGACTATTTTGGGGGAGCTGTTTTTT.

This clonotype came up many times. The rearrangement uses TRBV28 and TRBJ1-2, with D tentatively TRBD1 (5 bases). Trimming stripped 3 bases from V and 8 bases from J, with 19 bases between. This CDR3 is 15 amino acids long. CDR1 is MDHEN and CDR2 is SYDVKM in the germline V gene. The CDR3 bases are TGTGCCAGCAGTTTTGAATCAGGGTGGCATAACGGCTACACCTTC. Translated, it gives CASSFESGWHNGYTF.

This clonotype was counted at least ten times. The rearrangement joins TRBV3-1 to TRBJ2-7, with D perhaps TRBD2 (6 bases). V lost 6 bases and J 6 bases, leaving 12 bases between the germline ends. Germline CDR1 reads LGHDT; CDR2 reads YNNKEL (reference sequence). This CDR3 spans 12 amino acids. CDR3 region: CASRPAGGEQYF. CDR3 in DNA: TGTGCCAGCAGGCCCGCCGGGGGCGAGCAGTACTTC.

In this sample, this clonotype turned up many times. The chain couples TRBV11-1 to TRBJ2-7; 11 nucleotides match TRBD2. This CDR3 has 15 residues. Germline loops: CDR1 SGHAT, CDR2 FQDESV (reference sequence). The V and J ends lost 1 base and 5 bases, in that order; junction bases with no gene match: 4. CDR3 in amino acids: CASSLGFSGRDEQYF. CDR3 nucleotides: TGTGCCAGCAGCTTAGGTTTTAGCGGGAGGGACGAGCAGTACTTC.

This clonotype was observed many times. CDR3 nucleotides: TGCAGTGCTAGAGGGGGGACCTACAATGAGCAGTTCTTC. It codes for CSARGGTYNEQFF. This chain links TRBV20-1 with TRBJ2-1; TRBD1 or TRBD2 may be the D gene (5 bases each). The germline CDR1 and CDR2 sequences are DFQATT and SNEGSKA (reference sequence). CDR3 length: 13 amino acids. V was shortened by 1 base and J by 2 bases, with 6 bases between the two germline ends.

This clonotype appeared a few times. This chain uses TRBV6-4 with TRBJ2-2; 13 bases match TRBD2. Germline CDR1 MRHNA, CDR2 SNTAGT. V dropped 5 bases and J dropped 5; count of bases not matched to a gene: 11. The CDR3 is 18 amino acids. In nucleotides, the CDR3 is TGTGCCAGCAGTTACCCCGGACTAGCGGGAGTAGGGACCGGGGAGCTGTTTTTT. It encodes CASSYPGLAGVGTGELFF.